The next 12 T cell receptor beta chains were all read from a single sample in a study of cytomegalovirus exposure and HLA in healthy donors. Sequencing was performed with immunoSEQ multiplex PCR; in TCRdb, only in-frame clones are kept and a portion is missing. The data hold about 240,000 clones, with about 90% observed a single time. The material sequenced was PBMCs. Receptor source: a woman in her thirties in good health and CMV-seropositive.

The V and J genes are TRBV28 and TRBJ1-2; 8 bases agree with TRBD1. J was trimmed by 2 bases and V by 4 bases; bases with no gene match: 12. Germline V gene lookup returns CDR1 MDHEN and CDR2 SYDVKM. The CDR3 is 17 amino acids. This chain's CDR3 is CASSSEADREVNYGYTF. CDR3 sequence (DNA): TGTGCCAGCAGTTCTGAAGCGGACAGGGAGGTAAACTATGGCTACACCTTC.

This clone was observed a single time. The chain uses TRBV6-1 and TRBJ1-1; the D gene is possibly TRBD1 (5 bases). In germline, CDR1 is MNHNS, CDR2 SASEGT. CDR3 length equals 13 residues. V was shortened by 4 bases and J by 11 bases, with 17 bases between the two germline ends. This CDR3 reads CASSGVAGEGAFF. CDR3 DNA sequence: TGTGCCAGCAGTGGAGTGGCGGGGGAAGGGGCTTTCTTT.

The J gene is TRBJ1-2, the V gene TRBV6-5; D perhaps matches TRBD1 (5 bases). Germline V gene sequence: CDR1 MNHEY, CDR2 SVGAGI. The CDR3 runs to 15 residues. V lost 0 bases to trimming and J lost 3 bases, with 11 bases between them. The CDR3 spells CASSYSRSRDYGYTF. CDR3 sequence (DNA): TGTGCCAGCAGTTACTCGAGATCCAGGGACTATGGCTACACCTTC.

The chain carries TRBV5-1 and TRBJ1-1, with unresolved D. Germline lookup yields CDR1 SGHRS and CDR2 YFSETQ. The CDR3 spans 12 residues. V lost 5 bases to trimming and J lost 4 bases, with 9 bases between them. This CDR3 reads CASSTDSTEAFF. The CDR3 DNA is TGCGCCAGCAGTACAGATTCCACTGAAGCTTTCTTT.

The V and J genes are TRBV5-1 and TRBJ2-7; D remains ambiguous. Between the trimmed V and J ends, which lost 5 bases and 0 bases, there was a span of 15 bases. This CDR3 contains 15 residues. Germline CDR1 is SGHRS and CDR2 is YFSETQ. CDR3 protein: CASSLGFDTSYEQYF. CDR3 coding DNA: TGCGCCAGCAGTCTGGGTTTCGACACCTCCTACGAGCAGTACTTC. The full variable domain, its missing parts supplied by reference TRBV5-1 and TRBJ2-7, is KAGVTQTPRYLIKTRGQQVTLSCSPISGHRSVSWYQQTPGQGLQFLFEYFSETQRNKGNFPGRFSGRQFSNSRSEMNVSTLELGDSALYLCASSLGFDTSYEQYFGPGTRLTVT.

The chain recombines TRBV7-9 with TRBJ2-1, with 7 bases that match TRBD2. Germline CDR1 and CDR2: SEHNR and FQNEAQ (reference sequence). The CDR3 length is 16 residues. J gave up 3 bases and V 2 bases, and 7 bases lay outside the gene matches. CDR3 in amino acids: CASSLRGPGGYNEQFF. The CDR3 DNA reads TGTGCCAGCAGCTTACGGGGCCCGGGAGGCTACAATGAGCAGTTCTTC.

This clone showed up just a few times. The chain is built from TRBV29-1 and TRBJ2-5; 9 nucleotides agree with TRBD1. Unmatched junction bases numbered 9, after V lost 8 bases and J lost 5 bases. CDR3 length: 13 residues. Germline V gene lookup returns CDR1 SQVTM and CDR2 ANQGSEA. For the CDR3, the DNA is TGCAGCTTACGGACAGGGGTTACGGAGACCCAGTACTTC. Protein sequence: CSLRTGVTETQYF.

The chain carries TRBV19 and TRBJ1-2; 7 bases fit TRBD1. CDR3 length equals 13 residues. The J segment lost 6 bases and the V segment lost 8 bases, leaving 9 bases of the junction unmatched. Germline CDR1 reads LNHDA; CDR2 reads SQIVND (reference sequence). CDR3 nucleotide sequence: TGTGCCAGTGGCATGTGGGACAGCCATGGCTACACCTTC. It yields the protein CASGMWDSHGYTF.

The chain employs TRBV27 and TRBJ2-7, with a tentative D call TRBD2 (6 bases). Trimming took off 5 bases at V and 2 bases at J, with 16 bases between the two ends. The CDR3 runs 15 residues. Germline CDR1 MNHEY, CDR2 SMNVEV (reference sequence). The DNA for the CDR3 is TGTGCCAGCAGTACCGGGACTTTAAGGCCCTACGAGCAGTACTTC. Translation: CASSTGTLRPYEQYF.

The CDR3 loop is CASSFSAGDTGELFF. CDR3 DNA: TGTGCCAGCAGCTTCAGCGCGGGAGACACCGGGGAGCTGTTTTTT. This chain uses TRBV7-6 with TRBJ2-2; 7 positions agree with TRBD2. The CDR3 covers 15 residues. CDR1 SGHVS and CDR2 FNYEAQ come from the germline V gene. After removal of 3 bases from V and 3 bases from J, the junction contained 4 bases not matched to a gene.

CDR3 sequence: CASIMGGRGWGTEAFF. In DNA form, the CDR3 reads TGTGCCAGCATAATGGGGGGGCGAGGATGGGGCACTGAAGCTTTCTTT. This chain uses TRBV28 with TRBJ1-1, with D possibly TRBD1 on 6 matching bases. Germline V gives CDR1 MDHEN, CDR2 SYDVKM. The CDR3 has 16 residues. Trimming took off 7 bases at V and 4 bases at J, with 22 bases between the two ends.

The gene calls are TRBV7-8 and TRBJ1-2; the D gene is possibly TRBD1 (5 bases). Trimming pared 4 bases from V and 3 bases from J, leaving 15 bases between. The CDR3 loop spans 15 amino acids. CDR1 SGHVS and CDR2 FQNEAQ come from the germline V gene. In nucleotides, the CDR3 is TGTGCCAGCAGCTGGACAACCACCCTTTACTATGGCTACACCTTC. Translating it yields CASSWTTTLYYGYTF.